The sequence of this T cell receptor (beta chain) was determined in a study of shared clonotypes between healthy human individuals. Study observations and caveats: Some naive CD4 clonotypes, roughly 4.8%, turned up in common across several donors. Clonotypes not shared had lower generation probabilities than those common to all four donors. It was expected that sequencing depth would affect clonotype sharing among donors. Only blood was sampled; tissue repertoires likely differ.

This clone appeared once. Its antigen is unidentified. Method: immunoSEQ multiplex PCR; TCRdb's copy keeps in-frame clones and lacks some. Of about 2.3 million clones in the sample, 80% to 95% were seen once. Germline V gene data show CDR1 as SGHTA and CDR2 as FQGNSA. The CDR3 runs 16 residues. J was trimmed by 0 bases and V by 5 bases; bases with no gene match: 9. The receptor was derived from a man between 18 and 35 years old in good health. Some clones in this sample may be carry-over from other donors' samples. Sequencing input: naive CD4+ T cells from PBMCs. Indicated subset: CD45RA+ positively selected. The chain links TRBV7-2 to TRBJ2-7; 8 nucleotides match TRBD2. The CDR3 reads CASSRGYSGSSYEQYF. The CDR3 DNA follows: TGTGCCAGCAGCAGGGGATACAGCGGGAGCTCCTACGAGCAGTACTTC. The full variable domain, with the rest looked up from reference TRBV7-2 and TRBJ2-7, is GAGVSQSPSNKVTEKGKDVELRCDPISGHTALYWYRQSLGQGLEFLIYFQGNSAPDKSGLPSDRFSAERTGGSVSTLTIQRTQQEDSAVYLCASSRGYSGSSYEQYFGPGTRLTVT.